This TCR beta chain came from a study of memory CD4+ T cells and cytomegalovirus serostatus. Only in-frame clones appear in the TCRdb table, and some are missing; sequencing was by immunoSEQ multiplex PCR. The table shows about 38,000 clones, with roughly 78% occurring only once. CDR1 MDHEN and CDR2 SYDVKM come from the germline V gene. J was trimmed by 6 bases and V by 7 bases; bases with no gene match: 2. The CDR3 runs 14 residues. The study's findings and limits: About two fifths of the roughly 160 known CMV-associated TCRbeta sequences appeared in CD4+ memory. Suggested: most of the CMV-linked TCR signature lies in CD4+ memory cells.

The sort gate was single viable CD3+CD4+CD8-CD45RO+ cells for memory CD4+ T cells. Donors' CMV status reflects serum IgG against pp150, pp28, p38, p52. About this clone itself: Its specificity is unknown.

The sample comprised memory CD4+ T cells from blood. The sequence was obtained from an adult in good health and CMV-seropositive. The rearrangement joins TRBV28 to TRBJ2-1; TRBD2 aligns across 14 bases. CDR3 protein: CASTGLAGVNEQFF. The CDR3 DNA follows: TGTGCCAGCACGGGACTAGCGGGAGTCAATGAGCAGTTCTTC.